The entry below describes one T cell receptor beta chain. This entry comes from a study of T cell changes during pregnancy in multiple sclerosis. This CDR3 spans 18 amino acids. With 1 base clipped from V and 4 bases from J, the junction kept 16 bases outside the gene matches. The method was immunoSEQ multiplex PCR; TCRdb's version includes in-frame clones alone and lacks a portion of them. The sample shows around 83,000 clones, around nine tenths of them seen only once. The sequence came from a female donor with multiple sclerosis, enrolled in a pregnancy study. This material consisted of CD4+ T cells from peripheral blood mononuclear cells, taken in the second trimester of pregnancy. The V call is TRBV5-3, the J call TRBJ2-7, with 8 bases aligning to TRBD2. TRBV5-3 is recorded as an ORF, its role being uncertain. CDR3 in DNA: TGTGCCAGAAGCTTGTTTCTCGTGCGGCGGGGGGATGTATACGAGCAGTACTTC. This gives the protein CARSLFLVRRGDVYEQYF.